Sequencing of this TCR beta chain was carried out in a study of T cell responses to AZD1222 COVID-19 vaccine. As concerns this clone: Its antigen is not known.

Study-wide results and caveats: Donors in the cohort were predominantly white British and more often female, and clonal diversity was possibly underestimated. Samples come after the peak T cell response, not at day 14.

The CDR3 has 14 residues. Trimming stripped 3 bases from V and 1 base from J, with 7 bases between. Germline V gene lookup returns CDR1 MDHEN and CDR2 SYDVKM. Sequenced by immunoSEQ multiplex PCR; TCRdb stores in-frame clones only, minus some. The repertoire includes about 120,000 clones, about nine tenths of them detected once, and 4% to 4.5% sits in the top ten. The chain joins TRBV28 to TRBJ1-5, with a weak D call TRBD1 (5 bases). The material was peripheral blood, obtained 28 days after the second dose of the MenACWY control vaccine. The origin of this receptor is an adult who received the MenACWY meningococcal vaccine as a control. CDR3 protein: CASSFRQSNQPQHF. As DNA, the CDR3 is TGTGCCAGCAGTTTCCGACAGAGCAATCAGCCCCAGCATTTT.